These 7 T cell receptor beta chains were all obtained from the same sample, sequenced in a study of response to subunit inactivated influenza vaccine. TCRdb re-analysed the RT-PCR reads in MiXCR, keeping a single row per CDR3 protein. The sample has a few hundred thousand distinct CDR3 sequences; roughly 15% are singletons. The material was PBMCs from blood, obtained 12 days after vaccination. All receptors derive from a man in his fifties who received an inactivated influenza vaccine.

Remarks on this clonotype: One end of the junction does not line up with germline, which may come from a read error. V is TRBV20-1 and J is TRBJ1-4; the D gene is possibly TRBD1 (6 bases). There are 16 residues in the CDR3. The germline V gene encodes CDR1 DFQATT and CDR2 SNEGSKA (reference sequence). This CDR3 is CSARGTGKATNERLFF. Written as DNA, the CDR3 is TGCAGTGCTAGGGGAACAGGGAAGGCAACTAATGAAAGACTGTTTTTT.

CDR3 nucleotide sequence: TGTGCCAGCAGAACAGGGGGCGTGGAGACCCAGTACTTC. Its protein is CASRTGGVETQYF. The chain joins TRBV5-6 to TRBJ2-5; 9 bases line up with TRBD1. With 5 bases clipped from V and 5 bases from J, the junction kept 4 bases outside the gene matches. Germline CDR1 is SGHDT and CDR2 is YYEEEE. The CDR3 contains 13 residues. Complete variable domain (other parts from reference TRBV5-6 and TRBJ2-5): DAGVTQSPTHLIKTRGQQVTLRCSPKSGHDTVSWYQQALGQGPQFIFQYYEEEERQRGNFPDRFSGHQFPNYSSELNVNALLLGDSALYLCASRTGGVETQYFGPGTRLLVL.

J is TRBJ2-2 and V is TRBV20-1; D is tentatively TRBD1 or TRBD2 (5 bases each). Trimming stripped 4 bases from V and 5 bases from J, with 17 bases between. This CDR3 is built from 15 residues. The germline V gene has CDR1 DFQATT and CDR2 SNEGSKA (reference sequence). The CDR3 nucleotides are TGCAGTGCTAAAAACCAGGGCAGACTAACCGGGGAGCTGTTTTTT. Protein sequence: CSAKNQGRLTGELFF.

This rearrangement joins TRBV15 to TRBJ2-1; the D is unclear. The V and J ends lost 3 bases and 0 bases respectively, with 6 bases between them. Germline V gives CDR1 LNHNV, CDR2 YYDKDF (reference sequence). CDR3 size: 14 residues. The CDR3 here is CATSSPNSYNEQFF. The DNA for the CDR3 is TGTGCCACCAGCAGCCCAAACTCCTACAATGAGCAGTTCTTC.

This clonotype occurred a few times. The chain couples TRBV5-6 to TRBJ2-3; 8 nucleotides match TRBD1. The CDR3 totals 11 residues. CDR1 is SGHDT, CDR2 YYEEEE, per germline. V lost 7 bases, J lost 10 bases, and 5 bases stayed unmatched. The CDR3 sequence is CASRQGTAQYF. CDR3 in DNA: TGTGCCAGCCGACAGGGGACGGCGCAGTATTTT.

This clonotype turned up a few times. The rearrangement links TRBV6-1 to TRBJ2-1; D may match TRBD1 or TRBD2 (6 bases each). There are 14 residues in the CDR3. Germline CDR1 MNHNS, CDR2 SASEGT. V was cut by 7 bases and J by 4 bases, with 14 bases left in between. DNA for the CDR3: TGTGCCAGCATATTGAAAGGGGGGTACAATGAGCAGTTCTTC. It is translated as CASILKGGYNEQFF.

This clonotype turned up a few times. The chain uses TRBV6-1 and TRBJ1-2; D not resolved. The germline gives CDR1 MNHNS, CDR2 SASEGT. The germline V and J ends were trimmed by 4 bases and 0 bases, with 9 bases remaining between them. The CDR3 is made up of 14 amino acids. In DNA, the CDR3 is TGTGCCAGCAGTGGGAGCGGAGCTAACTATGGCTACACCTTC. Translated: CASSGSGANYGYTF.